This is a list of T cell receptor beta chains from one sample in a study of T cell responses to AZD1222 COVID-19 vaccine. Here immunoSEQ multiplex PCR was the method, and the copy in TCRdb shows in-frame clones only, minus some. The sample holds some 60,000 clones, roughly 80% seen once. The sample here was peripheral blood, taken 28 days after the second AZD1222 dose. Every receptor here comes from an adult who received the AZD1222 COVID-19 vaccine. Each CDR3 is given with its conserved first and last residue. D genes are given only for firm matches. Not every row has a clone size; where given, it reads once, few, many or a size class.

NA | TRBD1 | TRBJ2-5 | TRBV19 | CASSFEGGWGETQYF | TGTGCCAGTAGTTTCGAAGGGGGCTGGGGAGAGACCCAGTACTTC
NA | NA | TRBJ2-1 | TRBV3-1/TRBV3-2 | CASSPLGYNEQFF | TGTGCCAGCAGCCCCCTGGGGTACAATGAGCAGTTCTTC
NA | NA | TRBJ1-5 | TRBV25-1 | CASSDCGRVGNSNQPQHF | TGTGCCAGCAGTGATTGCGGCAGGGTGGGGAATAGCAATCAGCCCCAGCATTTT
NA | NA | TRBJ1-2 | TRBV6-5 | CASWGGIYGYTF | TGTGCCAGCTGGGGAGGGATCTATGGCTACACCTTC
once | NA | TRBJ2-5 | TRBV7-9 | CASSSQETQYF | TGTGCCAGCAGCTCCCAAGAGACCCAGTACTTC
NA | NA | TRBJ2-3 | TRBV3-1/TRBV3-2 | CASSQGGSTDTQYF | TGTGCCAGCAGCCAAGGGGGCAGCACAGATACGCAGTATTTT
NA | TRBD2 | TRBJ2-1 | TRBV2 | CASTLYGTTHNEQFF | TGTGCCAGCACCCTCTACGGGACTACCCACAATGAGCAGTTCTTC
NA | TRBD2 | TRBJ2-1 | TRBV4-2 | CASSKSGTSGGNEQFF | TGTGCCAGCAGCAAAAGCGGGACTAGCGGGGGTAATGAGCAGTTCTTC
NA | TRBD1 | TRBJ1-1 | TRBV5-1 | CASSLPKQGATGTEAFF | TGCGCCAGCAGCTTACCGAAACAGGGGGCGACGGGTACTGAAGCTTTCTTT
NA | NA | TRBJ1-1 | TRBV12-3/TRBV12-4 | CASSLWAGTEAFF | TGTGCCAGCAGTTTATGGGCAGGCACTGAAGCTTTCTTT
NA | NA | TRBJ1-3 | TRBV19 | CASSIEGTSSSGNTIYF | TGTGCCAGTAGTATAGAAGGGACATCCAGCTCTGGAAACACCATATATTTT
NA | TRBD1 | TRBJ2-2 | TRBV6-2/TRBV6-3 | CASSYSGQGGRTNTGELFF | TGTGCCAGCAGTTACTCGGGACAAGGGGGCCGTACGAACACCGGGGAGCTGTTTTTT
NA | NA | TRBJ2-1 | TRBV14 | CASSQGGPRLEYEQFF | TGTGCCAGCAGCCAAGGTGGCCCTCGTTTAGAGTATGAGCAGTTCTTC
NA | NA | TRBJ2-1 | TRBV7-2 | CASSLVVLNEQFF | TGTGCCAGCAGCTTAGTTGTACTCAATGAGCAGTTCTTC
NA | TRBD2 | TRBJ2-7 | TRBV10-3 | CAIRRLAGDGEQYF | TGTGCCATCAGACGACTAGCGGGGGACGGCGAGCAGTACTTC
few | NA | TRBJ2-1 | TRBV20-1 | CSARPGTLQFF | TGCAGTGCTAGACCCGGGACACTCCAGTTCTTC
NA | NA | TRBJ2-1 | TRBV10-3 | CAISESQTADRKHNEQFF | TGTGCCATCAGTGAGTCGCAAACTGCGGACAGAAAACACAATGAGCAGTTCTTC
NA | NA | TRBJ2-3 | TRBV30 | CAWGRGSPDTQYF | TGTGCCTGGGGACGAGGAAGTCCAGATACGCAGTATTTT
NA | NA | TRBJ2-5 | TRBV7-2 | CASSSLAVPETQYF | TGTGCCAGCAGCTCCCTAGCCGTCCCAGAGACCCAGTACTTC
NA | NA | TRBJ1-5 | TRBV27 | CASSLRGEQPRHF | TGTGCCAGCAGTTTAAGGGGTGAGCAGCCCCGGCATTTT
NA | TRBD1 | TRBJ2-3 | TRBV7-2 | CASSFKPGTGGTDTQYF | TGTGCCAGCAGCTTCAAACCCGGGACAGGGGGCACAGATACGCAGTATTTT
NA | TRBD2 | TRBJ2-2 | TRBV27 | CASRTGGPGELFF | TGTGCCAGCAGAACGGGGGGGCCCGGGGAGCTGTTTTTT
few | NA | TRBJ1-5 | TRBV6-1 | CASSEAPYQPQHF | TGTGCCAGCAGTGAAGCCCCTTATCAGCCCCAGCATTTT
NA | NA | TRBJ1-1 | TRBV28 | CASTVRPRESEAFF | TGTGCCAGCACCGTTCGCCCGCGGGAGTCTGAAGCTTTCTTT
few | NA | TRBJ2-5 | TRBV2 | CASSDGGITIQETQYF | TGTGCCAGCAGTGACGGAGGAATAACTATCCAAGAGACCCAGTACTTC
NA | NA | TRBJ2-1 | TRBV27 | CASSLGGARNEQFF | TGTGCCAGCAGTTTAGGGGGGGCCCGCAATGAGCAGTTCTTC
once | TRBD2 | TRBJ2-2 | TRBV11-2 | CASSLALAGATGELFF | TGTGCCAGCAGCTTGGCACTAGCGGGGGCCACCGGGGAGCTGTTTTTT
once | TRBD1 | TRBJ1-4 | TRBV19 | CASSRTGSSTNEKLFF | TGTGCCAGTAGTAGGACAGGCAGTTCAACTAATGAAAAACTGTTTTTT
NA | NA | TRBJ2-3 | TRBV5-1 | CASRRPGSTDTQYF | TGCGCCAGCAGGCGGCCGGGAAGCACAGATACGCAGTATTTT
NA | NA | TRBJ1-5 | TRBV5-1 | CASSLGSQRDQPQHF | TGCGCCAGCAGCCTGGGGAGTCAGCGGGATCAGCCCCAGCATTTT
NA | TRBD1 | TRBJ1-2 | TRBV20-1 | CSAPGQGSYTF | TGCAGTGCACCGGGACAGGGGTCCTACACCTTC
few | NA | TRBJ1-6 | TRBV14 | CASSRTAGGANSPLHF | TGTGCCAGCAGCCGAACGGCAGGAGGTGCCAATTCACCCCTCCACTTT
NA | NA | TRBJ1-5 | TRBV12-3/TRBV12-4 | CASSLRGGQPQHF | TGTGCCAGCAGTTTAAGGGGGGGACAGCCCCAGCATTTT
once | NA | TRBJ1-4 | TRBV19 | CASSASGAPNEKLFF | TGTGCCAGTAGTGCCTCGGGGGCGCCTAATGAAAAACTGTTTTTT
NA | NA | TRBJ1-6 | TRBV5-4 | CASSPDLPGDYSPLHF | TGTGCCAGCAGCCCCGACTTGCCAGGGGATTATTCACCCCTCCACTTT
NA | TRBD1 | TRBJ1-2 | TRBV19 | CASTTPGQGAGYTF | TGTGCCAGTACTACACCGGGACAGGGGGCTGGCTACACCTTC
NA | TRBD2 | TRBJ2-4 | TRBV7-8 | CASSLASKTSGGIQYF | TGTGCCAGCAGCTTAGCCTCCAAGACTAGCGGGGGGATTCAGTACTTC
once | NA | TRBJ1-2 | TRBV28 | CASSSHGGYGYTF | TGTGCCAGCAGTTCCCATGGGGGCTATGGCTACACCTTC
NA | NA | TRBJ2-6 | TRBV4-2 | CASSPNTGVSGANVLTF | TGTGCCAGCAGCCCAAACACTGGGGTCTCTGGGGCCAACGTCCTGACTTTC